Listed below are T cell receptor beta chains from one sample, sequenced in a study of blood T cell repertoires in COVID-19. The protocol was immunoSEQ multiplex PCR, while the TCRdb copy is restricted to in-frame clones and leaves out a portion. The top ten clones hold roughly 4% of a sample with roughly 290,000 clones, around 85% of them seen once. The sequenced sample was PBMCs or T cells enriched from blood (not recorded which). The receptors were sampled from a woman aged 25 to 45 who had recovered from COVID-19. The CDR3 runs from the conserved cysteine through the conserved F or W. The D gene is left open where the match is weak. For some rows the clone size is stated as once, few or many, or as a class when expanded; others skip it.

j_gene,abundance,d_gene,v_gene,CDR3nt,CDR3aa
TRBJ2-7,NA,NA,TRBV3-1/TRBV3-2,TGTGCCAGCAGCCAACCCCACGGGGGGCGTCTGGGGGAGCAGTACTTC,CASSQPHGGRLGEQYF
TRBJ1-1,NA,NA,TRBV5-6,TGTGCCAGCAGCTTAGGCAGCGGCACTCAAGCTTTCTTT,CASSLGSGTQAFF
TRBJ2-6,NA,NA,TRBV7-6,TGTGCCAGCAGCCGCAAGACTTCCGGGGCCAACGTCCTGACTTTC,CASSRKTSGANVLTF
TRBJ1-3,NA,NA,TRBV11-2,TGTGCCAGCAGCTTAGATAGTATCGGGGTCGGGAACACCATATATTTT,CASSLDSIGVGNTIYF
TRBJ2-7,NA,NA,TRBV28,TGTGCCAGCAGTCCTACGGGGGAGACCAGCTACGAGCAGTACTTC,CASSPTGETSYEQYF
TRBJ2-1,NA,TRBD2,TRBV27,TGTGCCAGCAGTAGACTAGCGTCCTACAATGAGCAGTTCTTC,CASSRLASYNEQFF
TRBJ1-1,NA,NA,TRBV5-1,TGCGCCAGCAGCTTGGCCATCGGAGTGAACACTGAAGCTTTCTTT,CASSLAIGVNTEAFF
TRBJ2-6,NA,NA,TRBV3-1/TRBV3-2,TGTGCCAGCAGCCATGCAGATTACTCTGGGGCCAACGTCCTGACTTTC,CASSHADYSGANVLTF
TRBJ1-5,NA,NA,TRBV30,TGTGCCTGGAGTGTACCATTATCGCTAGGCGGCAGCAATCAGCCCCAGCATTTT,CAWSVPLSLGGSNQPQHF
TRBJ2-7,NA,TRBD2,TRBV28,TGTGCCAGCAGTTCCCCTAAAGAAGGGACTAGCGGGAGGCAGAGGTACTTC,CASSSPKEGTSGRQRYF
TRBJ2-1,NA,NA,TRBV10-3,TGTGCCCATCATGAGGCTATTCGGAGTGAGCAGTTCTTC,CAHHEAIRSEQFF
TRBJ2-7,few,TRBD2,TRBV7-2,TGTGCCAGCAGCTTAGGGAAACTAGCGGGATTTATATCGCAGTACTTC,CASSLGKLAGFISQYF
TRBJ1-3,NA,TRBD1,TRBV28,TGTGCCAGCAGTGATACAGGGGGAACTGGAAACACCATATATTTT,CASSDTGGTGNTIYF
TRBJ1-1,NA,TRBD1,TRBV19,TGTGCCAGTAGTTGGACAGGGTCTTCTGTGGACGCTGAAGCTTTCTTT,CASSWTGSSVDAEAFF
TRBJ2-2,NA,NA,TRBV15,TGTGCCACCAGCAGGGCGGGAAACACCGGGGAGCTGTTTTTT,CATSRAGNTGELFF
TRBJ2-1,NA,TRBD1,TRBV28,TGTGCCAGCAGTTTACCACTCCGGGACAGGGGCGACAATGAGCAGTTCTTC,CASSLPLRDRGDNEQFF
TRBJ1-1,once,NA,TRBV20-1,TGCAGTGCCGGGTCACTGGAAGCTTTCTTT,CSAGSLEAFF
TRBJ1-5,NA,NA,TRBV28,TGTGCCAGCAGTGTGAGGTGGTACCAGCCCCAGCATTTT,CASSVRWYQPQHF
TRBJ1-2,NA,NA,TRBV3-1/TRBV3-2,TGTGCCAGCAGCCAAGGCCCAGTCTATGGCTACACCTTC,CASSQGPVYGYTF
TRBJ2-1,NA,TRBD1,TRBV7-8,TGTGCCAGCAGTTCCCCCCGGCCTGGGACAGGGCGGTCCTACAATGAGCAGTTCTTC,CASSSPRPGTGRSYNEQFF
TRBJ2-7,NA,TRBD1,TRBV10-1,TGCGCCAGCAGTGAGCCCGGGACAGGGTTCTCCGAGCAGTACTTC,CASSEPGTGFSEQYF
TRBJ2-3,NA,NA,TRBV4-1,TGCGCCAGCAGCCAAGAGAGTCAGGGCGCAGATACGCAGTATTTT,CASSQESQGADTQYF
TRBJ2-2,NA,NA,TRBV9,TGTGCCAGCAGCGCCACAGGTTGGGCGACCGGGGAGCTGTTTTTT,CASSATGWATGELFF
TRBJ2-1,NA,NA,TRBV15,TGTGCCACCAGCAGTTACGACAGGTCTAGGTACAATGAGCAGTTCTTC,CATSSYDRSRYNEQFF
TRBJ2-1,NA,NA,TRBV24-1,TGTGCCACCAGTGAGGGGGGCTCCTACAATGAGCAGTTCTTC,CATSEGGSYNEQFF
TRBJ1-1,NA,NA,TRBV6-5,TGTGCCAGCAGTTCCCTGACAGAAGCGGGGAGAGGTGAAGCTTTCTTT,CASSSLTEAGRGEAFF
TRBJ2-3,NA,NA,TRBV3-1/TRBV3-2,TGTGCCAGCAGCCAAGGCGGACAGAGTATCACAGATACGCAGTATTTT,CASSQGGQSITDTQYF
TRBJ2-7,NA,NA,TRBV7-8,TGTGCCAGCAGCCCCCGGGCGGAGGGGCGCGAGCAGTACTTC,CASSPRAEGREQYF
TRBJ1-1,NA,TRBD1,TRBV9,TGTGCCAGCAGCCCATGGACAGGGGACCTAGTCGACACTGAAGCTTTCTTT,CASSPWTGDLVDTEAFF
TRBJ2-2,NA,NA,TRBV7-6,TGTGCCAGCAGCTTAGGGCAAGAGAACACCGGGGAGCTGTTTTTT,CASSLGQENTGELFF
TRBJ1-6,NA,NA,TRBV7-6,TGTGCCAGCAGCTTAGGGGTCAGGGGATCACCCCTCCACTTT,CASSLGVRGSPLHF
TRBJ2-7,NA,NA,TRBV29-1,TGCAGCGTTGAAGGTTCTCCCGGGCGGGACGCTCCCTGGGAGCAGTACTTC,CSVEGSPGRDAPWEQYF
TRBJ1-1,NA,NA,TRBV7-2,TGTGCCAGCAGCTTATTCCCTGACCGGACAGCTAAGCTGGAAGCTTTCTTT,CASSLFPDRTAKLEAFF
TRBJ2-7,few,NA,TRBV10-1,TGCGCCAGCAGTGAGTCGTCTTACGAGCAGTACTTC,CASSESSYEQYF
TRBJ1-1,NA,NA,TRBV9,TGTGCCAGCAGCGGTCCATCGAGAACTTTCTTT,CASSGPSRTFF
TRBJ2-5,NA,NA,TRBV5-4,TGTGCCAGCAGCCCCGCCCCCCGTGGAGCGCAAGAGACCCAGTACTTC,CASSPAPRGAQETQYF
TRBJ2-1,once,NA,TRBV7-3,TGTGCCAGCAGCAGAGAGCGGGCCTACAATGAGCAGTTCTTC,CASSRERAYNEQFF